This is a list of T cell receptor beta chains from one sample in a study of T cell repertoires in cytomegalovirus infection. Their antigen targets remain unknown. Each CDR3 protein gets one entry after TCRdb re-called the reads with MiXCR. The table records approximately 730,000 distinct CDR3 sequences, around 30% of them present only once. The source was cultured PBMCs, collected from culture after CMV antigen stimulation. The receptors here all came from a human donor in good health (CMV status not recorded). Some clones in this sample may be carry-over from other donors' samples. Both conserved end residues are part of each CDR3. The D gene is left open where the match is weak. Some rows mark clone size as missing; the rest say once, few, many or name a class of expanded clone.

size	D	V	J	CDR3	DNA
few	TRBD2	TRBV5-4	TRBJ2-2	CASSPPPREAGRVITGELFF	TGTGCCAGCAGCCCACCCCCACGGGAAGCGGGAAGAGTTATCACCGGGGAGCTGTTTTTT
few	TRBD1	TRBV11-2	TRBJ1-6	CASSLDRAFNSPLHF	TGTGCCAGCAGCTTGGACAGGGCCTTTAATTCACCCCTCCACTTT
.	TRBD1	TRBV7-2	TRBJ2-7	CASSLVAGGFWEQYF	TGTGCCAGCAGCTTAGTGGCAGGGGGTTTTTGGGAGCAGTACTTC
.	TRBD1	TRBV9	TRBJ2-2	CASSVETGFPGELFF	TGTGCCAGCAGCGTGGAGACAGGGTTTCCCGGGGAGCTGTTTTTT
.	.	TRBV5-4	TRBJ1-1	CASSEVGMNTEAFF	TGTGCCAGCAGTGAGGTCGGAATGAACACTGAAGCTTTCTTT
few	.	TRBV7-9	TRBJ2-5	CASSSRQSTWQETQYF	TGTGCCAGCAGCTCTAGACAGAGCACGTGGCAAGAGACCCAGTACTTC
.	.	TRBV10-3	TRBJ1-2	CAITSEVGTGTYGYTF	TGTGCCATCACCTCCGAGGTGGGAACAGGGACCTATGGCTACACCTTC
.	TRBD2	TRBV19	TRBJ2-3	CASSNPLAGKPDTQYF	TGTGCCAGTAGTAACCCCCTAGCGGGCAAACCAGATACGCAGTATTTT
few	.	TRBV24-1	TRBJ2-5	CATNGLPPEQETQYF	TGTGCCACCAATGGACTACCCCCCGAGCAAGAGACCCAGTACTTC
many	.	TRBV7-2	TRBJ1-6	CASSSTADTDYNSPLHF	TGTGCCAGCAGCTCTACCGCTGACACGGACTATAATTCACCCCTCCACTTT
few	.	TRBV27	TRBJ1-2	CASSLVKGTGYTF	TGTGCCAGCAGTTTAGTCAAGGGTACGGGCTACACCTTC
.	TRBD2	TRBV6-2/TRBV6-3	TRBJ2-3	CASRPTGLATDTQYF	TGTGCCAGCAGGCCCACGGGACTAGCGACAGATACGCAGTATTTT
.	.	TRBV7-9	TRBJ1-1	CASSLLAPSKEAFF	TGTGCCAGCAGCTTACTAGCCCCTTCTAAGGAAGCTTTCTTT
.	TRBD1	TRBV27	TRBJ1-2	CASSLTNRGGYTF	TGTGCCAGCAGTCTAACCAACAGGGGAGGCTACACCTTC
few	.	TRBV6-1	TRBJ1-3	CASSEPGFTGNTIYF	TGTGCCAGCAGTGAACCCGGGTTCACTGGAAACACCATATATTTT
few	.	TRBV20-1	TRBJ2-3	CSVQGVTDTQYF	TGCAGTGTCCAGGGTGTTACAGATACGCAGTATTTT
.	.	TRBV7-2	TRBJ1-1	CASSLPDKRTEAFF	TGTGCCAGCAGCCTACCAGACAAGCGCACTGAAGCTTTCTTT
.	TRBD1	TRBV19	TRBJ2-3	CASSIGIITGAPDTQYF	TGTGCCAGTAGTATCGGGATTATCACAGGGGCCCCAGATACGCAGTATTTT
once	.	TRBV5-1	TRBJ1-1	CASSLANRGTGSTEAFF	TGCGCCAGCAGCTTGGCCAATAGGGGGACTGGGTCCACTGAAGCTTTCTTT
.	.	TRBV18	TRBJ2-7	CASRVQEGAYEQYF	TGTGCCAGCCGGGTACAGGAGGGGGCCTACGAGCAGTACTTC
.	.	TRBV24-1	TRBJ2-4	CATSDSGIWDIQYF	TGTGCCACCAGTGATTCGGGGATCTGGGACATTCAGTACTTC
.	.	TRBV7-6	TRBJ2-5	CASGVRGSQETQYF	TGTGCCAGCGGAGTCCGGGGGAGCCAAGAGACCCAGTACTTC
few	.	TRBV7-9	TRBJ2-5	CASSSRVERKTQYF	TGTGCCAGCAGCTCCCGAGTTGAGCGGAAGACCCAGTACTTC
.	.	TRBV5-4	TRBJ2-5	CASSLGMSGRETQYF	TGTGCCAGCAGCCTGGGTATGAGCGGTCGGGAGACCCAGTACTTC
.	TRBD2	TRBV20-1	TRBJ2-5	CSATRLAGGKETQYF	TGCAGTGCCACAAGACTAGCGGGGGGCAAAGAGACCCAGTACTTC
.	.	TRBV12-3/TRBV12-4	TRBJ2-2	CASRAPPPNTGELFF	TGTGCCAGCAGAGCCCCTCCCCCGAACACCGGGGAGCTGTTTTTT
.	.	TRBV5-5	TRBJ2-3	CASRLLERGSQYF	TGTGCCAGCAGGTTGTTGGAAAGAGGTTCGCAGTATTTT
.	.	TRBV4-2	TRBJ2-3	CASSQDPKGNTDTQYF	TGTGCCAGCAGCCAAGATCCAAAGGGGAACACAGATACGCAGTATTTT
.	.	TRBV7-2	TRBJ2-3	CASSLSWSETDTQYF	TGTGCCAGCAGCCTCTCCTGGTCAGAGACAGATACGCAGTATTTT
many	.	TRBV7-2	TRBJ2-5	CASSVTGFIETQYF	TGTGCCAGCAGCGTCACAGGGTTTATAGAGACCCAGTACTTC
many	.	TRBV7-6	TRBJ1-4	CASRNTLGGSGEKLFF	TGTGCCAGCAGAAATACCCTCGGGGGCTCGGGGGAAAAACTGTTTTTT
few	TRBD2	TRBV7-8	TRBJ2-7	CASSFRGGNPDEQYF	TGTGCCAGCAGCTTCCGGGGGGGCAATCCGGACGAGCAGTACTTC
.	.	TRBV4-1	TRBJ1-2	CASSQGLLAGYGYTF	TGCGCCAGCAGCCAAGGATTGTTGGCCGGCTATGGCTACACCTTC
many	TRBD2	TRBV6-1	TRBJ2-1	CASIGTAGGYNEQFF	TGTGCCAGCATTGGAACAGCGGGGGGCTACAATGAGCAGTTCTTC
many	TRBD2	TRBV7-2	TRBJ2-3	CASSFIAGTDTQYF	TGTGCCAGCAGCTTTATAGCGGGGACAGATACGCAGTATTTT
many	.	TRBV12-3/TRBV12-4	TRBJ2-1	CASSFGLYNEQFF	TGTGCCAGCAGTTTCGGTCTCTACAATGAGCAGTTCTTC
.	.	TRBV19	TRBJ2-5	CASSILLESAQYF	TGTGCCAGTAGTATCCTACTAGAGTCGGCCCAGTACTTC
.	TRBD1	TRBV6-8	TRBJ2-7	CASSYRQGYNEQYF	TGTGCCAGCAGTTACCGACAGGGTTACAACGAGCAGTACTTC
few	.	TRBV12-3/TRBV12-4	TRBJ1-1	CASIMGSPENTEAFF	TGTGCCAGCATAATGGGCAGCCCCGAGAACACTGAAGCTTTCTTT
.	.	TRBV5-4	TRBJ2-1	CASSPDLQFF	TGTGCCAGCAGCCCGGACTTGCAGTTCTTC
.	.	TRBV7-2	TRBJ2-3	CASSPAGTVQYF	TGTGCCAGCAGCCCGGCCGGGACGGTTCAGTATTTT
many	.	TRBV7-2	TRBJ2-7	CASSLVAGGPTYEQYF	TGTGCCAGCAGCTTAGTTGCCGGGGGCCCCACCTACGAGCAGTACTTC
once	.	TRBV9	TRBJ2-3	CASSVGGGETDTQYF	TGTGCCAGCAGCGTAGGGGGCGGGGAGACAGATACGCAGTATTTT
.	TRBD2	TRBV7-8	TRBJ2-2	CASSLGLGGRMIPNTGELFF	TGTGCCAGCAGCTTAGGGCTGGGCGGGAGGATGATACCGAACACCGGGGAGCTGTTTTTT
.	.	TRBV7-8	TRBJ1-1	CASSLDARHPEAFF	TGTGCCAGCAGCTTAGATGCCCGACACCCTGAAGCTTTCTTT
.	.	TRBV11-2	TRBJ2-4	CASSSGTKNIQYF	TGTGCCAGCAGCTCAGGGACTAAAAACATTCAGTACTTC